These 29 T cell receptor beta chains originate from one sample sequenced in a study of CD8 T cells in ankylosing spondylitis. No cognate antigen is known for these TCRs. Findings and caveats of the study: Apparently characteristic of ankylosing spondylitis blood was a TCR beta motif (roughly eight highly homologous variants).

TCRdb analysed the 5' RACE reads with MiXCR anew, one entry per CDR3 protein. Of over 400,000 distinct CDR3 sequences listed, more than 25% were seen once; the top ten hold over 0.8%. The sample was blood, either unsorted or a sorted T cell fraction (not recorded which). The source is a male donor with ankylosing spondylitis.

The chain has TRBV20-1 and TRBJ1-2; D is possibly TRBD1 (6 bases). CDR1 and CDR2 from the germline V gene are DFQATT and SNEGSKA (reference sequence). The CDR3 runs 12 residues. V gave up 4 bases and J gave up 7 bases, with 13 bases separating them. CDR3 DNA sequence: TGCAGTGCTAAGGGGGAGGGACCTGGCTACACCTTC. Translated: CSAKGEGPGYTF.

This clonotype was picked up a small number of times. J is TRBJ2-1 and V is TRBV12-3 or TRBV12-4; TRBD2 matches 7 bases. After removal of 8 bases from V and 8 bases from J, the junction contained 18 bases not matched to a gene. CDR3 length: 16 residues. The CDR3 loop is CASLPLGGAGEDEQFF. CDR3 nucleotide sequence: TGTGCCAGCCTCCCCCTTGGGGGTGCGGGAGAGGATGAGCAGTTCTTC.

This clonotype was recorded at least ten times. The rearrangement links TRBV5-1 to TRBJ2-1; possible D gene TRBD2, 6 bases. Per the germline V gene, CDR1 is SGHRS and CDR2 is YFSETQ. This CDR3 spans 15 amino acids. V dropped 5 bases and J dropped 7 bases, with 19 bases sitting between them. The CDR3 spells CASSSGTYLANEQFF. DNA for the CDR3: TGCGCCAGCAGTTCCGGGACTTACCTAGCGAATGAGCAGTTCTTC. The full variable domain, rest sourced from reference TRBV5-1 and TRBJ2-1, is KAGVTQTPRYLIKTRGQQVTLSCSPISGHRSVSWYQQTPGQGLQFLFEYFSETQRNKGNFPGRFSGRQFSNSRSEMNVSTLELGDSALYLCASSSGTYLANEQFFGPGTRLTVL.

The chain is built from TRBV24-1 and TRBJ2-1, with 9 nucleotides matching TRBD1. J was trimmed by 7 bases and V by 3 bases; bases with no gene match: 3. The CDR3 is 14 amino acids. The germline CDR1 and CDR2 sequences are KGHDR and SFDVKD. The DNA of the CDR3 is TGTGCCACCAGTGATCGTGGACAGGGGAATGAGCAGTTCTTC. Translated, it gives CATSDRGQGNEQFF.

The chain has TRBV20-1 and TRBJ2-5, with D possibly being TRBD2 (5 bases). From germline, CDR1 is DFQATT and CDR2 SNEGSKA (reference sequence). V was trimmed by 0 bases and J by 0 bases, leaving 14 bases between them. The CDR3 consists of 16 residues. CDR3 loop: CSARDLLGAYQETQYF. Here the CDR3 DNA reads TGCAGTGCTAGAGATCTCCTGGGAGCGTACCAAGAGACCCAGTACTTC.

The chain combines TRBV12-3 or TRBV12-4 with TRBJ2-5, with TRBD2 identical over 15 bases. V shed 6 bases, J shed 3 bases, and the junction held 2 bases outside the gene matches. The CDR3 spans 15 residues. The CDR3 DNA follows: TGTGCCAGCAGCCGGACTAGCGGGAGGGAAGAGACCCAGTACTTC. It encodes CASSRTSGREETQYF.

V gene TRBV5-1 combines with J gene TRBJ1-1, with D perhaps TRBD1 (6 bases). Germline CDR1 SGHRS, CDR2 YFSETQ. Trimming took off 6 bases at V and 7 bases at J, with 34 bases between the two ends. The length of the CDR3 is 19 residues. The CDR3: CASTTLGARSARGLGEAFF. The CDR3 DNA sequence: TGCGCCAGCACCACTTTGGGGGCGCGATCGGCTAGGGGCCTTGGTGAAGCTTTCTTT.

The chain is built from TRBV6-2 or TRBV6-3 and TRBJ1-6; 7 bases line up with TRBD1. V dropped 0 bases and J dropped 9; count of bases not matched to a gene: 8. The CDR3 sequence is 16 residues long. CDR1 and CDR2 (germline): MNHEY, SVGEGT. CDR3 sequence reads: CASSYSTGSGSSPLHF. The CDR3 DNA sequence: TGTGCCAGCAGTTACTCGACAGGGTCGGGGAGTTCACCCCTCCACTTT.

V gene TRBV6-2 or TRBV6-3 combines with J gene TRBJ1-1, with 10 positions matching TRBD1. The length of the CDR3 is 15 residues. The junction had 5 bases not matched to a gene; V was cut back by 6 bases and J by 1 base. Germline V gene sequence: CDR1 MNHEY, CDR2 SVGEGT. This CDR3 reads CASRQGTGANTEAFF. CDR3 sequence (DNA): TGTGCCAGCAGACAGGGGACAGGGGCGAACACTGAAGCTTTCTTT.

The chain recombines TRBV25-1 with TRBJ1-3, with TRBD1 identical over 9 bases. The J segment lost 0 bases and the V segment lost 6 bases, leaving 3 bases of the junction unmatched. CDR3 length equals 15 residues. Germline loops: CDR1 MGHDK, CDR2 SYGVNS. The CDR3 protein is CASRQTGGSGNTIYF. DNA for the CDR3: TGTGCCAGCAGACAGACAGGGGGCTCTGGAAACACCATATATTTT.

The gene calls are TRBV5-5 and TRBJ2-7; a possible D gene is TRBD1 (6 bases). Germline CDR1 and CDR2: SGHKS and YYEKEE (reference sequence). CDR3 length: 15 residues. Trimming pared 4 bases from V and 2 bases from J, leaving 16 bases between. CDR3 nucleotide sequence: TGTGCCAGCAGCCCCCGGACAGCCCTCACCTACGAGCAGTACGTC. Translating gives CASSPRTALTYEQYV.

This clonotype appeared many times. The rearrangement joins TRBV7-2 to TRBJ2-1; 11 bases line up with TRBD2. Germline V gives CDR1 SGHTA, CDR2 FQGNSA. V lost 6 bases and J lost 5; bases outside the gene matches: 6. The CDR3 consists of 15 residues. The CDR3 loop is CASRPGLAGNNEQFF. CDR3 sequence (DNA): TGTGCCAGCAGACCTGGACTAGCGGGCAACAATGAGCAGTTCTTC. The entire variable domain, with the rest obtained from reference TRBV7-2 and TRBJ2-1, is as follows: GAGVSQSPSNKVTEKGKDVELRCDPISGHTALYWYRQSLGQGLEFLIYFQGNSAPDKSGLPSDRFSAERTGGSVSTLTIQRTQQEDSAVYLCASRPGLAGNNEQFFGPGTRLTVL.

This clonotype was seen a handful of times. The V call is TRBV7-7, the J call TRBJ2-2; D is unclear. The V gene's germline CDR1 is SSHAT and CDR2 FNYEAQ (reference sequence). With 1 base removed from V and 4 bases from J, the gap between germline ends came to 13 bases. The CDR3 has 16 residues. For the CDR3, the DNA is TGTGCCAGCAGCTTAGGTGGCACCTCCGGCACCGGGGAGCTGTTTTTT. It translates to CASSLGGTSGTGELFF.

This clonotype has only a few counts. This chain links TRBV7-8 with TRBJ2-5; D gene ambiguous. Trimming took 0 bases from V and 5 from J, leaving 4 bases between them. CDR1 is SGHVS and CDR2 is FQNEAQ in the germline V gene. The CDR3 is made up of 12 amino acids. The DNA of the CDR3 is TGTGCCAGCAGCTTAGCAAGTGAGACCCAGTACTTC. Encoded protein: CASSLASETQYF.

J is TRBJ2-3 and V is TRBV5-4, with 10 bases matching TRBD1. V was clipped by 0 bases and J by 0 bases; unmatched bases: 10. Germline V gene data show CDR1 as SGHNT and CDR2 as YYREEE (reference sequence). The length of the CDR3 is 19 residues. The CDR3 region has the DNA TGTGCCAGCAGCTTGGTTTGGGGACAGGGGACCCCAAGCACAGATACGCAGTATTTT. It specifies CASSLVWGQGTPSTDTQYF.

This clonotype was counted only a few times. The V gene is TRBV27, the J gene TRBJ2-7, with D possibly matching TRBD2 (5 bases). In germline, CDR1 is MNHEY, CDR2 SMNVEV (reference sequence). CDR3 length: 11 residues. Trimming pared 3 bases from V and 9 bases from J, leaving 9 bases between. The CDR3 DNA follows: TGTGCCAGCAGTTTCGGGATCGGGCAGTACTTC. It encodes CASSFGIGQYF.

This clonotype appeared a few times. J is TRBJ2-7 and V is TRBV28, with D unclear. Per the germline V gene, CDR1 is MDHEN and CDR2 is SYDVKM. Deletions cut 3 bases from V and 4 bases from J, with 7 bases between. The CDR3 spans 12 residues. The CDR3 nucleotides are TGTGCCAGCAGTTTTGGAGATTACGAGCAGTACGTC. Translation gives CASSFGDYEQYV.

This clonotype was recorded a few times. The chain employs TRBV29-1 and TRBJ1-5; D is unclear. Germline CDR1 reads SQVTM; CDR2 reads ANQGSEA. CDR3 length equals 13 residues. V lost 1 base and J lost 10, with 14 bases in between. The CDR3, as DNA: TGCAGCGTTGAAGTGCCAGGCCGGGGACCCCAGCATTTT. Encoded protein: CSVEVPGRGPQHF.

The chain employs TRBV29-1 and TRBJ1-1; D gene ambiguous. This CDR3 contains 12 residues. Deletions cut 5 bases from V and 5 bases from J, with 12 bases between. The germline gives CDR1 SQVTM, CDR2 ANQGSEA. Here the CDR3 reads CSVYQGYTEAFF. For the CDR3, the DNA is TGCAGCGTTTACCAAGGGTATACTGAAGCTTTCTTT.

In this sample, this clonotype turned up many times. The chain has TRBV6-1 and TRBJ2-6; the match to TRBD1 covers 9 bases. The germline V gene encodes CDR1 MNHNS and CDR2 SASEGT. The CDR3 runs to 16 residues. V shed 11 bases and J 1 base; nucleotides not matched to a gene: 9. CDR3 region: CAGTGGRRSGANVLTF. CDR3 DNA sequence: TGTGCCGGAACAGGGGGCAGGAGATCTGGGGCCAACGTCCTGACTTTC.

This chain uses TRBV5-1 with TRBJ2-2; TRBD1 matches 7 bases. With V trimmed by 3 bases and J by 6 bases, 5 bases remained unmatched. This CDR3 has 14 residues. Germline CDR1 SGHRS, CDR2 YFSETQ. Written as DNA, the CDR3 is TGCGCCAGCAGCTCCACAGGGGTAGCCGGGGAGCTGTTTTTT. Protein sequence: CASSSTGVAGELFF.

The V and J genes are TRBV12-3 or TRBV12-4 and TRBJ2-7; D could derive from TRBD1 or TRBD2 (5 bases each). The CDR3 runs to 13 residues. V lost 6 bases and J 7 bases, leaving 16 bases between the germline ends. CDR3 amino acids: CASRGDLRREQYF. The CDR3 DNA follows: TGTGCCAGCAGGGGGGACCTACGTCGGGAGCAGTACTTC.

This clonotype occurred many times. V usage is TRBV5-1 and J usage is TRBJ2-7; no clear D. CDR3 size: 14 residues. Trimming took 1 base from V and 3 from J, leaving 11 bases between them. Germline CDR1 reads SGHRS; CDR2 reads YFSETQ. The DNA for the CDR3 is TGCGCCAGCAGCTTGTCAACAAATGACTACGAGCAGTACTTC. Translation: CASSLSTNDYEQYF.

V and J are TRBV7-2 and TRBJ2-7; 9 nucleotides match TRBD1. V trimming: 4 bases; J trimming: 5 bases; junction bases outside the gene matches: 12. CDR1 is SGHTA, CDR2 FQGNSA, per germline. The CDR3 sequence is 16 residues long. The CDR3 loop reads CASSWTSGTGGHEQYF. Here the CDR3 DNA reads TGTGCCAGCAGCTGGACGAGTGGAACAGGGGGCCACGAGCAGTACTTC.

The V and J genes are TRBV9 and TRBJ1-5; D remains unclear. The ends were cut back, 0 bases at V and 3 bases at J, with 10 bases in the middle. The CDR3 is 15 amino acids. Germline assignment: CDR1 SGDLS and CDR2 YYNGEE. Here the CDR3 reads CASSVVGRDNQPQHF. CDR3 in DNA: TGTGCCAGCAGCGTAGTAGGGAGGGACAATCAGCCCCAGCATTTT.

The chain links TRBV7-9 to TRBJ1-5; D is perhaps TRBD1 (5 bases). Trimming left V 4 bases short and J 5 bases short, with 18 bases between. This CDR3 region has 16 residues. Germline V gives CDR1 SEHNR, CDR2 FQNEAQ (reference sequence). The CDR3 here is CASSSSGPGGHQPQHF. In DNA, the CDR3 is TGTGCCAGCAGCTCGTCCGGCCCCGGGGGACATCAGCCCCAGCATTTT.

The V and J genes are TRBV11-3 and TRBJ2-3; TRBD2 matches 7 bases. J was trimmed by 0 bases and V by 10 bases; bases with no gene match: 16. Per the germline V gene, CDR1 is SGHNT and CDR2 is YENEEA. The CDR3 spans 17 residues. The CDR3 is CATSSARAGSSTDTQYF. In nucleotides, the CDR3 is TGTGCCACATCCTCCGCCCGAGCGGGGTCTAGCACAGATACGCAGTATTTT.

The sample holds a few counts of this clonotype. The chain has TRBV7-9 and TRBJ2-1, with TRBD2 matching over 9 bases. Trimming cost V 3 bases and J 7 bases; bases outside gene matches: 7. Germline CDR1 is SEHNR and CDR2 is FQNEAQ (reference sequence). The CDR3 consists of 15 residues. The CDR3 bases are TGTGCCAGCAGCTTCCGAGCGGGAGGCGTAAATGAGCAGTTCTTC. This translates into CASSFRAGGVNEQFF. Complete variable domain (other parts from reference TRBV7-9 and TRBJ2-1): DTGVSQNPRHKITKRGQNVTFRCDPISEHNRLYWYRQTLGQGPEFLTYFQNEAQLEKSRLLSDRFSAERPKGSFSTLEIQRTEQGDSAMYLCASSFRAGGVNEQFFGPGTRLTVL.

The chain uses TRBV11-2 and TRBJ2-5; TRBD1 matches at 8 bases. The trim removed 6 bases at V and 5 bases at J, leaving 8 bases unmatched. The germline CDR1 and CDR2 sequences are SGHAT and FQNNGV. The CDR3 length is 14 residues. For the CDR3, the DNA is TGTGCCAGCAGTTCGGACAGGGTTACGGAGACCCAGTACTTC. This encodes CASSSDRVTETQYF.